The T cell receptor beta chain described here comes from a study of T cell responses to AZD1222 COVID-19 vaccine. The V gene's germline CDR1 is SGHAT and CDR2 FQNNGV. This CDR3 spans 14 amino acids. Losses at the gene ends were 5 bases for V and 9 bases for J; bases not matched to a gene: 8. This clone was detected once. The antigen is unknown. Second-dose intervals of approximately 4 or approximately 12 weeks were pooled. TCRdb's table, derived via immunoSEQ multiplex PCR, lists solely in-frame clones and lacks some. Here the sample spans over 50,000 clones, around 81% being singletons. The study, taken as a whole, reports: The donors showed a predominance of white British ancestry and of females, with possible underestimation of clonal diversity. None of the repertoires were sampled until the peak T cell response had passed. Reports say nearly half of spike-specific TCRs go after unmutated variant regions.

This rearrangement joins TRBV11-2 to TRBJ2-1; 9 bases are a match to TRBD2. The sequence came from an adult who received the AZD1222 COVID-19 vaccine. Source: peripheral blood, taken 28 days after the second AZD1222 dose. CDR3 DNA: TGTGCCAGCAGCCCTAGCGGGACCTCCCTTGAGCAGTTCTTC. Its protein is CASSPSGTSLEQFF.